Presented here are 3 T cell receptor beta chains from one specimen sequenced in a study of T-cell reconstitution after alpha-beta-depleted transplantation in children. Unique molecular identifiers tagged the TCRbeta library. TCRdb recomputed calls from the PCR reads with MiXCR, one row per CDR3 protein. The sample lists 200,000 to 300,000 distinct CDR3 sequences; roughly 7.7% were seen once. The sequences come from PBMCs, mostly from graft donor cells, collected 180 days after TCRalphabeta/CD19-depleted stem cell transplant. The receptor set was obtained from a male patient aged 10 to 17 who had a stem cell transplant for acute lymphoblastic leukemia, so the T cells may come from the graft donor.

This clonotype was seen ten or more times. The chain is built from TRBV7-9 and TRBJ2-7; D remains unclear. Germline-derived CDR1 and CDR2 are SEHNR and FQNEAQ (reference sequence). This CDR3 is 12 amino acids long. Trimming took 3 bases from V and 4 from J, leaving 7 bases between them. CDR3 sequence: CASSFNSYEQYF. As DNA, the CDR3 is TGTGCCAGCAGCTTCAACTCTTACGAGCAGTACTTC. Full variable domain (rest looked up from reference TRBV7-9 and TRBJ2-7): DTGVSQNPRHKITKRGQNVTFRCDPISEHNRLYWYRQTLGQGPEFLTYFQNEAQLEKSRLLSDRFSAERPKGSFSTLEIQRTEQGDSAMYLCASSFNSYEQYFGPGTRLTVT.

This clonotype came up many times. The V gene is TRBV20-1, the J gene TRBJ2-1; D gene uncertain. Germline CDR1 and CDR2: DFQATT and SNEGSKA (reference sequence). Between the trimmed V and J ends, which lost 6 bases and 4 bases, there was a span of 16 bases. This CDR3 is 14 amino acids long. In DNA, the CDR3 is TGCAGTGCACGCACCCCCGGCCCGTACAATGAGCAGTTCTTC. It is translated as CSARTPGPYNEQFF.

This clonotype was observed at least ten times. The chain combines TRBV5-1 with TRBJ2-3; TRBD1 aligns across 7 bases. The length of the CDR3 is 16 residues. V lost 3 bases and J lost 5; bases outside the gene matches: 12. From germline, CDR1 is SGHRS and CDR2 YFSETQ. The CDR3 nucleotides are TGCGCCAGCAGCTCTACCGGGACAGTGAGTCGAGATACGCAGTATTTT. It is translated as CASSSTGTVSRDTQYF.